The 5 T cell receptor beta chains in this list originate from one sample, sequenced in a study of glioma-infiltrating T cells after dendritic cell vaccination. Data came from immunoSEQ multiplex PCR; TCRdb stores just in-frame clones and leaves some out. In the table there are over 55,000 clones, about 86% of which are singletons. The sequencing used blood, collected before dendritic cell vaccination. The source of these receptors is a human donor with glioblastoma.

This clone came up once. The chain carries TRBV5-6 and TRBJ2-7; 8 bases line up with TRBD2. Trimming removed 4 bases from V and 2 bases from J; junction bases left unmatched: 5. This CDR3 contains 14 residues. From germline, CDR1 is SGHDT and CDR2 YYEEEE. The CDR3 loop reads CASSQAGATYEQYF. Written as DNA, the CDR3 is TGTGCCAGCAGCCAAGCGGGGGCGACCTACGAGCAGTACTTC. Full variable domain (missing parts from reference TRBV5-6 and TRBJ2-7): DAGVTQSPTHLIKTRGQQVTLRCSPKSGHDTVSWYQQALGQGPQFIFQYYEEEERQRGNFPDRFSGHQFPNYSSELNVNALLLGDSALYLCASSQAGATYEQYFGPGTRLTVT.

In DNA, the CDR3 is TGTGCCAGCAGTCCAACAGGGAGTGGCTACACCTTC. This encodes CASSPTGSGYTF. The chain links TRBV5-5 to TRBJ1-2; a weak D match, TRBD1 (6 bases). The V end lost 5 bases, the J end lost 7 bases, and 12 bases lay between the germline ends. Germline V gene sequence: CDR1 SGHKS, CDR2 YYEKEE (reference sequence). This CDR3 is built from 12 residues.

This clone rates as medium-sized. The chain employs TRBV7-9 and TRBJ1-4; 7 nucleotides align to TRBD1. The CDR3 covers 14 residues. The germline V gene has CDR1 SEHNR and CDR2 FQNEAQ (reference sequence). J lost 7 bases, V lost 6 bases, and 8 bases had no gene match. The CDR3 protein is CASRDRQGSEKLFF. In nucleotides, the CDR3 is TGTGCCAGCAGGGACAGACAGGGTAGTGAAAAACTGTTTTTT.

This chain joins TRBV5-1 and TRBJ1-1; 10 nucleotides match TRBD1. This CDR3 is built from 15 residues. Germline lookup yields CDR1 SGHRS and CDR2 YFSETQ. Trimming removed 0 bases from V and 3 bases from J; junction bases left unmatched: 2. The CDR3 nucleotides are TGCGCCAGCAGCTTGGTTGGGACAGGGGACACTGAAGCTTTCTTT. The encoded protein is CASSLVGTGDTEAFF.

The V and J genes are TRBV7-2 and TRBJ2-2, with TRBD2 identical over 7 bases. CDR3 size: 15 residues. The J segment lost 6 bases and the V segment lost 2 bases, leaving 6 bases of the junction unmatched. In germline, CDR1 is SGHTA, CDR2 FQGNSA. CDR3 coding DNA: TGTGCCAGCAGCTTAAGCTGGGGAGGGTCCGGGGAGCTGTTTTTT. Protein: CASSLSWGGSGELFF.